The TCR beta chain described here comes from a study of T cell changes during pregnancy in multiple sclerosis. The table came from immunoSEQ multiplex PCR; TCRdb's copy has only in-frame clones and leaves some out. The sample has around 81,000 clones, roughly 92% seen once. The germline V gene encodes CDR1 MDHEN and CDR2 SYDVKM. The V gene lost 7 bases and the J gene lost 9 bases, with 25 bases spanning the gap. The CDR3 is 16 residues long. The TCR was taken from a female donor in good health, enrolled as a control in a pregnancy study. The sequencing used peripheral blood, collected after pregnancy. This rearrangement joins TRBV28 to TRBJ2-1; the D gene is possibly TRBD2 (6 bases). CDR3 in DNA: TGTGCCAGCACGACGGGCGGGGCTCAGTTACGGGGTGAGCAGTTCTTC. This sequence encodes CASTTGGAQLRGEQFF.